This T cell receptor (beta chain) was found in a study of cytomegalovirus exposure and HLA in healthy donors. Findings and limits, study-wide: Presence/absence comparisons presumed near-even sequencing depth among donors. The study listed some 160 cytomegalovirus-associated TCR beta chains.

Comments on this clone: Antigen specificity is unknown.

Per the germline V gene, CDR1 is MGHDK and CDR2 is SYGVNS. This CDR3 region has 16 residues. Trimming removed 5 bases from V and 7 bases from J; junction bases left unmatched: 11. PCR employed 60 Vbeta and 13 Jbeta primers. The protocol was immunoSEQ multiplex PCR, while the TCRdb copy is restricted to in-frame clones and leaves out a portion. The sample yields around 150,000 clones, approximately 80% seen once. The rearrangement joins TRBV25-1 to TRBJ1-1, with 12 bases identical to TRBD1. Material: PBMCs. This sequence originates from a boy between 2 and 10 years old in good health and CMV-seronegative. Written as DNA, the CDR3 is TGTGCCAGCAGTAAAGTACCGGGACAGGGGGCGATTGAAGCTTTCTTT. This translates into CASSKVPGQGAIEAFF.